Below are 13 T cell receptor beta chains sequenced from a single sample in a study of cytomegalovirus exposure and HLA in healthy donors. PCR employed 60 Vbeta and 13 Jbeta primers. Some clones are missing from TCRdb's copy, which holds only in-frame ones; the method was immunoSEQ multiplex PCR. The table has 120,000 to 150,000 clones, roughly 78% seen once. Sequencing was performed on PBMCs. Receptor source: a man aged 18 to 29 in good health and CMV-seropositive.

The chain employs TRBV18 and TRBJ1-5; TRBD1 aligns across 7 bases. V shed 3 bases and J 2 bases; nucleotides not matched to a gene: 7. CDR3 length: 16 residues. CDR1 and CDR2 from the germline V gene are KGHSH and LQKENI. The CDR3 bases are TGTGCCAGCTCACCGGAGACAGGGAGTGGCAATCAGCCCCAGCATTTT. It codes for CASSPETGSGNQPQHF.

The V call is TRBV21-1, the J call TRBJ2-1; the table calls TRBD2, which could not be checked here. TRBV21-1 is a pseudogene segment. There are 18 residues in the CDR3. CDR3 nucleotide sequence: TGTGCCAGCAGCAAAGGCGGATTCCGGGAAGGGAGAAGTAATGAGCAGTTCTTC. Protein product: CASSKGGFREGRSNEQFF.

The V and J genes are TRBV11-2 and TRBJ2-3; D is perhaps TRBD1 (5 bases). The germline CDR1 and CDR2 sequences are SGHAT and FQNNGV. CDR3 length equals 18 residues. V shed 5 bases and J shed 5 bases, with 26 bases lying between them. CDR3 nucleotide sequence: TGTGCCAGCAGCGCCAATCCACACAGGTCCCTTATTGGAGATACGCAGTATTTT. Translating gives CASSANPHRSLIGDTQYF.

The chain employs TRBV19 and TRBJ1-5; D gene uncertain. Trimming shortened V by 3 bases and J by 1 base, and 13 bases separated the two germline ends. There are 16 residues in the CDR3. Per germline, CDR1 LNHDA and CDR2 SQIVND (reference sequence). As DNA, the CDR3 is TGTGCCAGTAGTATTGTTTCGGGTGGGAGCAATCAGCCCCAGCATTTT. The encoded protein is CASSIVSGGSNQPQHF. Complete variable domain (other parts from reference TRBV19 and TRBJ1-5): DGGITQSPKYLFRKEGQNVTLSCEQNLNHDAMYWYRQDPGQGLRLIYYSQIVNDFQKGDIAEGYSVSREKKESFPLTVTSAQKNPTAFYLCASSIVSGGSNQPQHFGDGTRLSIL.

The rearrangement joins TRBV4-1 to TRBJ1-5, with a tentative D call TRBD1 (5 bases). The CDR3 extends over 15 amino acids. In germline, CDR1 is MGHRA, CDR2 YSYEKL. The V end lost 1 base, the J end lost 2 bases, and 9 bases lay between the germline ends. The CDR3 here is CASSQGGGGNQPQHF. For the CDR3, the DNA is TGCGCCAGCAGCCAAGGGGGAGGGGGCAATCAGCCCCAGCATTTT.

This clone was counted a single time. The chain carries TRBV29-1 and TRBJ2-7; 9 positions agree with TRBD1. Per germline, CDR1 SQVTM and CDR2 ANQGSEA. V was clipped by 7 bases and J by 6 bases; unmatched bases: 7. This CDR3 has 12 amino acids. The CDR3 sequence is CSAGQGVPEQYF. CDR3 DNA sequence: TGCAGCGCGGGACAGGGAGTTCCCGAGCAGTACTTC.

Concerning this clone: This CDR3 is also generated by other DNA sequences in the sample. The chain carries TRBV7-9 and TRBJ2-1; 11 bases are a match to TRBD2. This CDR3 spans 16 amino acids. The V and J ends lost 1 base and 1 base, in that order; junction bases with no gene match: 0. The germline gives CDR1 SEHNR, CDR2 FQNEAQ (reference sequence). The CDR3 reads CASSLGLAGSYNEQFF. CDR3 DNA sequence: TGTGCCAGCAGCTTAGGACTAGCGGGATCCTACAATGAGCAGTTCTTC.

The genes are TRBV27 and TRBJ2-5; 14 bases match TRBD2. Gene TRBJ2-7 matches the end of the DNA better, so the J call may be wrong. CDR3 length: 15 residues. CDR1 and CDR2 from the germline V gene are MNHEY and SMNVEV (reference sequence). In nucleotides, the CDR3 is TGTGCCAGCAGGCCGGGACTAGCGGGAGTCTACGAGCAGTACTTC. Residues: CASRPGLAGVYEQYF.

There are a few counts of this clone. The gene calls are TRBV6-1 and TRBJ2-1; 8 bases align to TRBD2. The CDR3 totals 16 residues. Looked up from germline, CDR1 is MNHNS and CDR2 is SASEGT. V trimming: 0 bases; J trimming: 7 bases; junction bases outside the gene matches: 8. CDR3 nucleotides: TGTGCCAGCAGTGAAGCTGCAGCGGGAGAAGGAAATGAGCAGTTCTTC. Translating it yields CASSEAAAGEGNEQFF.

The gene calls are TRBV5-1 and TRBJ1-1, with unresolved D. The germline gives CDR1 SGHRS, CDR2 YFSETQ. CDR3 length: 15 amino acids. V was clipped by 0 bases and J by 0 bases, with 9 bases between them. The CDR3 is CASSLDAVMNTEAFF. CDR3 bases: TGCGCCAGCAGCTTGGATGCAGTCATGAACACTGAAGCTTTCTTT.

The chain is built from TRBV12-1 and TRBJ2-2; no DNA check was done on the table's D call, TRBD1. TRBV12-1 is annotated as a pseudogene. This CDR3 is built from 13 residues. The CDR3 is CASSYIPTGELFF. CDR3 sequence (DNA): TGTGCCAGCAGCTACATCCCAACCGGGGAGCTGTTTTTT.

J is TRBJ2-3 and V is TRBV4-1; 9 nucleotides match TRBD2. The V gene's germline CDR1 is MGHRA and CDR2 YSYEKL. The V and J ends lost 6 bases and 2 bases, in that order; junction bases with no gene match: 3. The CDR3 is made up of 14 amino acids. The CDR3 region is CASRRLAVTDTQYF. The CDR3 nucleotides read TGCGCCAGCAGGCGACTAGCGGTCACAGATACGCAGTATTTT.

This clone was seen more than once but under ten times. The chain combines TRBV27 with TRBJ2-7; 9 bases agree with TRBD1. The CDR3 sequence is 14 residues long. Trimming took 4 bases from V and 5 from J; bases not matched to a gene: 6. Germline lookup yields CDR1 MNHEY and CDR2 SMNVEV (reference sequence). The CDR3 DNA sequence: TGTGCCAGCAGTTCCGGGACAGGGATCCACGAGCAGTACTTC. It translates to CASSSGTGIHEQYF.